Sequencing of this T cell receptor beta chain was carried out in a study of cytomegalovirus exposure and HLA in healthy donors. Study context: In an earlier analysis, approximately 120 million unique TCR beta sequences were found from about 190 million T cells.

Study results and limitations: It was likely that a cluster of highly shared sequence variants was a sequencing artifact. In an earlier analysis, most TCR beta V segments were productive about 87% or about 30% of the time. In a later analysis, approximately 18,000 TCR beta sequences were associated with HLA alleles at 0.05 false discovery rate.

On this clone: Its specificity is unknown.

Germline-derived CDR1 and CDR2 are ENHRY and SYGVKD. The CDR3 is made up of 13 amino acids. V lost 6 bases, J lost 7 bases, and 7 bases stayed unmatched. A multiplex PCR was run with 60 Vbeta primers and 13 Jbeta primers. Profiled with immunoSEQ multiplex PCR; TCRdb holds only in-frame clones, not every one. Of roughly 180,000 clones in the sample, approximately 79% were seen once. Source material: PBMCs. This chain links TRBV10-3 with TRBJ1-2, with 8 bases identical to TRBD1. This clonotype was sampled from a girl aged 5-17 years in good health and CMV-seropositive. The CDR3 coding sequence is TGTGCCATCAGAGGACAGGGTGGTGGTGGCTACACCTTC. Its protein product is CAIRGQGGGGYTF.